The text below deals with one T cell receptor (beta chain). Its cognate antigen is unknown. An approximately 210 ng quantity of DNA, 32,000 or so T cell genomes, went into the sorted-subset replicate PCRs. Method: immunoSEQ multiplex PCR; TCRdb's copy keeps in-frame clones and lacks some. Of over 700,000 clones listed, just under 75% are singletons. These data are taken from a study of shared clonotypes between healthy human individuals. Looking at the study overall: CD4 naive and memory got three plates each, CD8 naive two, CD8 memory one. Study-level results: The rarefaction results pointed to incomplete sorted-subset sequencing despite large depth.

The CDR3 consists of 16 residues. After removal of 1 base from V and 8 bases from J, the junction contained 5 bases not matched to a gene. CDR1 is SEHNR and CDR2 is FQNEAQ in the germline V gene (reference sequence). The sequence came from a young woman in good health. The V call is TRBV7-9, the J call TRBJ2-2, with 12 bases fitting TRBD2. The sequenced sample was memory CD4+ T cells sorted from blood. The subset here: CD45RA-negative fraction. CDR3 sequence: CASSLGLAGEPGELFF. CDR3 sequence (DNA): TGTGCCAGCAGCTTAGGACTAGCGGGAGAACCTGGGGAGCTGTTTTTT. Together with reference TRBV7-9 and TRBJ2-2, the CDR3 gives the full variable domain: DTGVSQNPRHKITKRGQNVTFRCDPISEHNRLYWYRQTLGQGPEFLTYFQNEAQLEKSRLLSDRFSAERPKGSFSTLEIQRTEQGDSAMYLCASSLGLAGEPGELFFGEGSRLTVL.